This T cell receptor (beta chain) was observed in a study of T cells after yellow fever vaccination. V dropped 5 bases and J dropped 4; count of bases not matched to a gene: 7. Looked up from germline, CDR1 is DFQATT and CDR2 is SNEGSKA (reference sequence). This CDR3 is built from 15 residues. TCRdb re-called the 5' RACE reads with MiXCR, one entry per CDR3 protein. The table lists a few hundred thousand distinct CDR3 sequences, 19% of them singletons, with 13% to 15% in the top ten. This clonotype was observed a few times. This receptor was identified in a young man who received the YFV17D yellow fever vaccine. The chain recombines TRBV20-1 with TRBJ2-3; 12 bases are shared with TRBD2. Source: PBMCs, taken 15 days after the yellow fever booster vaccination. The CDR3 sequence: CSAPLTSGSPDTQYF. The CDR3 bases are TGCAGTGCTCCCCTGACTAGCGGGAGCCCAGATACGCAGTATTTT.